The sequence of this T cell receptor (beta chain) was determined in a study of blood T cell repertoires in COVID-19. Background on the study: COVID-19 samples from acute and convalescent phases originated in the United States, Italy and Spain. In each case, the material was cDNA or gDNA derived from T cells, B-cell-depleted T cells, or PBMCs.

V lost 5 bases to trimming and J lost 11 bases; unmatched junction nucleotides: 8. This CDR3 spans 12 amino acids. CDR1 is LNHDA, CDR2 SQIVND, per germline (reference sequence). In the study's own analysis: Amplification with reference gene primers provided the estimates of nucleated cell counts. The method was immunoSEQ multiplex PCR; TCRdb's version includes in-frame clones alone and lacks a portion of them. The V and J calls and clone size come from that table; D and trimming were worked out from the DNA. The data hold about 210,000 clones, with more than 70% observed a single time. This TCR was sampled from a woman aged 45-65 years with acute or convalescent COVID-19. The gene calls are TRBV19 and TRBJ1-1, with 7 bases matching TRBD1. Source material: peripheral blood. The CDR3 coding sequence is TGTGCCAGTAGTTTCACAGGGGTCGGGGCTTTCTTT. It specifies CASSFTGVGAFF. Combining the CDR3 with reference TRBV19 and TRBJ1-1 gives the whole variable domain DGGITQSPKYLFRKEGQNVTLSCEQNLNHDAMYWYRQDPGQGLRLIYYSQIVNDFQKGDIAEGYSVSREKKESFPLTVTSAQKNPTAFYLCASSFTGVGAFFGQGTRLTVV.